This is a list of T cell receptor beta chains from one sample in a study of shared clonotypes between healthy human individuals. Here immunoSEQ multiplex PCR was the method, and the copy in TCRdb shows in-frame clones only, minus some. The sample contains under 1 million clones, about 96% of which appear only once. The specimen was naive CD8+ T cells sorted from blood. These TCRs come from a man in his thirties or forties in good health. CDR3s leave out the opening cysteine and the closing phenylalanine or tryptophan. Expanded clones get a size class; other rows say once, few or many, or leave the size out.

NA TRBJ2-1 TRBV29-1 SQTSGLYNEQF
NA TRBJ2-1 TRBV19 ASSLDSGIAYNEQF
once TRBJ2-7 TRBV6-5 ASSKLGGSSYEQY
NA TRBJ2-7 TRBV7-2 ASSSKTSYEQY
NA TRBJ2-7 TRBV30 ASRDDSYEQY
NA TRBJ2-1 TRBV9 ASSPARGASDEQF
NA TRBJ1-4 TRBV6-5 ASSYSMGGEKLF
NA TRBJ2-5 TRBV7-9 ASSPTGGGETQY
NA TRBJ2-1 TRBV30 AWSSGGKVNEQF
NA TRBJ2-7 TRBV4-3 ASSQEERLGYEQY
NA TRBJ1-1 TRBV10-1 ASRQGGNTEAF
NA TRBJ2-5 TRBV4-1 ASSQDLYQETQY
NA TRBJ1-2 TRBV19 ASSILQGGNDYGYT
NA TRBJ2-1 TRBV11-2 ASSLATLQYNEQF
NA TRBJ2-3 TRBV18 ASSPPFTRDTQY
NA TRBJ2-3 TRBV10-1 ASSDSIITDTQY
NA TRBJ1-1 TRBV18 ASSPPPLLNTEAF
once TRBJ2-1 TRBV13 ASSLGLAGGDEQF
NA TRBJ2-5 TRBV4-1 ASSQEGQETQY
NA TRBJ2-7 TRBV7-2 ASSSGLAPYEQY
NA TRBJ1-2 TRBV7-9 ASSLDGVGYT
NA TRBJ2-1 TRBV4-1 ASGQGDEQF
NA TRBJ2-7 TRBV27 ASKGGTYEQY
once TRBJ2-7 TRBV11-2 ASSLIKWEQY
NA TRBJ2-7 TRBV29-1 SVKTGSSYEQY
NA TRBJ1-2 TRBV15 ATSRGGQGQDYGYT
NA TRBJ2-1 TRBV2 ASRGGYNEQF
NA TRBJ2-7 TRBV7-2 ASSLVGDRDRAYEQY
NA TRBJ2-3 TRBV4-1 ASSEEISGSLTNTQY
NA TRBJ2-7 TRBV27 ASSLSRAREQY
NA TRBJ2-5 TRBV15 ATSRDGETQY
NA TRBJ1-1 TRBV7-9 ASSLLETVRQAF
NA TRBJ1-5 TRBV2 ASSGSGYYQPQH
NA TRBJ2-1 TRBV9 ASSVELSHNEQF
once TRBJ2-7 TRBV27 ASSQGQGPLEQY
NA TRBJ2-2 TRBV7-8 ASSLAPSRGELF
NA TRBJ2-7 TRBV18 ASSPEPLYEQY
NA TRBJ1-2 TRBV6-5 ASSYVQGSNYGYT
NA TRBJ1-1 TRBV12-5 ASAEGTEAF
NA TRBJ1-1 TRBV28 ASRPPRRNTEAF
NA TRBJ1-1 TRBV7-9 ASSLPYTEAF
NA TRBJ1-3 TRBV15 ATSKGPEDTIY
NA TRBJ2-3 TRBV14 ASSQELQGTDTQY
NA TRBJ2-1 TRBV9 ASSGTKGLAGGHEQF
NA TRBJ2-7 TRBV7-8 ASSPRGGNSYEQY
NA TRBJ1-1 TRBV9 ASSVYNSGTEAF
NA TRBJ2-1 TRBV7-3 ASSFLAGGVNEQF
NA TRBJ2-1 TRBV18 ASSPYTSGSDLNEQF
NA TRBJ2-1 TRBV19 ASQGLAGGNEQF
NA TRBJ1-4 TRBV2 ASPLRDRGRSTNEKLF
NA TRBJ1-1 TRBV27 ASSLTGNTEAF
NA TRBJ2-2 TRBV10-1 ASSGPRTSGNFGELF
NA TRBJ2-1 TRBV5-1 ASSKSGRAQKNSYNEQF
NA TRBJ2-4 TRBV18 ASSRPPANIQY